A single sample is the source of the 8 T cell receptor beta chains below, sequenced in a study of cytotoxic CD8 clonotypes in ibrutinib-treated CLL. Assay used: immunoSEQ multiplex PCR; TCRdb lists only in-frame clones, some missing. This table has tens of thousands of clones, 60% to 80% appearing once. Sequenced material: PBMCs, taken after 12 months of ibrutinib treatment. These receptors came from a human donor with chronic lymphocytic leukemia.

The genes are TRBV7-8 and TRBJ1-2; possible D gene TRBD1, 5 bases. V was trimmed by 4 bases and J by 2 bases, leaving 20 bases between them. CDR3 size: 17 residues. Germline loops: CDR1 SGHVS, CDR2 FQNEAQ. DNA of the CDR3: TGTGCCAGCAGCTCATGGGACCGCGACTCGGAAAACTATGGCTACACCTTC. Translated, it gives CASSSWDRDSENYGYTF.

This chain joins TRBV19 and TRBJ1-2, with TRBD1 matching over 8 bases. Germline CDR1 reads LNHDA; CDR2 reads SQIVND (reference sequence). Trimming cost V 7 bases and J 8 bases; bases outside gene matches: 6. The CDR3 spans 12 residues. In DNA form, the CDR3 reads TGTGCCAGTACTCCGACAGGGGACGGCTACACCTTC. Translating it yields CASTPTGDGYTF.

The table lists this clone with a few counts. The V and J genes are TRBV6-1 and TRBJ2-7; D unclear. V lost 2 bases, J lost 3 bases, and 14 bases lay in between. This CDR3 has 15 residues. The germline V gene has CDR1 MNHNS and CDR2 SASEGT. CDR3 sequence reads: CASSETGYLRYEQYF. DNA of the CDR3: TGTGCCAGCAGTGAAACGGGTTATCTCCGCTACGAGCAGTACTTC.

The J gene is TRBJ1-5, the V gene TRBV6-4; 9 bases are a match to TRBD1. In germline, CDR1 is MRHNA, CDR2 SNTAGT. The length of the CDR3 is 14 residues. The ends lost 6 bases at V and 7 bases at J; junction bases unmatched: 7. DNA of the CDR3: TGTGCCAGCAGGGACAGGGGTGGAGGACAGCCCCAGCATTTT. As protein: CASRDRGGGQPQHF.

About this clone itself: The limits of the CDR3 on the DNA are not certain, so only TCRdb's listed CDR3 is given. This chain links TRBV6-4 with TRBJ2-2. The CDR3 numbers 15 amino acids, ends counted. Germline CDR1 is MRHNA and CDR2 is SNTAGT. The CDR3 protein is CASSEISGPDGELFF.

The genes are TRBV14 and TRBJ2-5, with D perhaps matching TRBD1 (5 bases). The CDR3 loop spans 15 amino acids. Trimming cost V 6 bases and J 7 bases, with 21 bases left between them. The germline CDR1 and CDR2 sequences are SGHDN and FVKESK. This CDR3 is CASSLNAGPGGTQYF. Here the CDR3 DNA reads TGTGCCAGCAGTTTGAACGCAGGGCCCGGCGGGACCCAGTACTTC.

This rearrangement joins TRBV25-1 to TRBJ1-2; D gene ambiguous. The V end lost 3 bases, the J end lost 8 bases, and 10 bases lay between the germline ends. From germline, CDR1 is MGHDK and CDR2 SYGVNS. CDR3 length: 12 residues. The chain's CDR3 is CASSEDWRGYTF. The CDR3 region has the DNA TGTGCCAGCAGTGAGGACTGGAGAGGCTACACCTTC.

This chain's CDR3 is CASSRTGYGSGNTIYF. The CDR3 DNA sequence: TGTGCCAGCAGTAGAACTGGGTATGGGTCTGGAAACACCATATATTTT. The chain recombines TRBV11-2 with TRBJ1-3, with no clear D. CDR1 and CDR2 (germline): SGHAT, FQNNGV. This CDR3 has 16 amino acids. V lost 6 bases, J lost 1 base, and 16 bases lay in between.